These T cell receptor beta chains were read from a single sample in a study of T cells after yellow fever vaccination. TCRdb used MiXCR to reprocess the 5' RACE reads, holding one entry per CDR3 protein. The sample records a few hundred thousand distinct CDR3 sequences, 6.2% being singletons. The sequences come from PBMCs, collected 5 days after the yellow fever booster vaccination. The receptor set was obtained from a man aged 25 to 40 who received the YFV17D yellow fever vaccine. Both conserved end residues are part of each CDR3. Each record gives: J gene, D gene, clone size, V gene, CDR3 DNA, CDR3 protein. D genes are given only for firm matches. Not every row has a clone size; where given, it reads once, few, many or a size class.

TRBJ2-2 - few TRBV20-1 TGCAGTGCTACTGGTCTCACCGGGGAGCTGTTTTTT CSATGLTGELFF
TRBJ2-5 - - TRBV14 TGTGCCAGCAGCCACTTCAGGGGAGAGACCCAGTACTTC CASSHFRGETQYF
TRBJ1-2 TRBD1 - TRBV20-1 TGCAGTGCGCCTCCGGGACAGGGGTTTGGCTACACCTTC CSAPPGQGFGYTF
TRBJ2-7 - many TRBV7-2 TGTGCCAGCAGCTCCTCCAGTTTGTACGAGCAGTACTTC CASSSSSLYEQYF
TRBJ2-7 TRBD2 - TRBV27 TGTGCCAGCAGTTTACGAGGACTAGCGGGAGGAGGTTTCTATGAGCAGTACTTC CASSLRGLAGGGFYEQYF
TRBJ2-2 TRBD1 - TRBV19 TGTGCCAGTAGGATAAGGGACAGGTCGAACACCGGGGAGCTGTTTTTT CASRIRDRSNTGELFF
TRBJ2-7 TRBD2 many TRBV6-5 TGTGCCAGCAGTTACTCAGCGGGACGGACCTACGAGCAGTACTTC CASSYSAGRTYEQYF
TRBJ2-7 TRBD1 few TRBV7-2 TGTGCCAGCAGCTTAGGGACAGGGCCCGAGCAGTACTTC CASSLGTGPEQYF
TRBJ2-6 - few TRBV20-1 TGCAGTGCTAGGGGTCAGTCTGGGGCCAACGTCCTGACTTTC CSARGQSGANVLTF
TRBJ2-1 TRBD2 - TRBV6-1 TGTGCCAGCAGTCGGGGACTAGCGGTCTACAATGAGCAGTTCTTC CASSRGLAVYNEQFF
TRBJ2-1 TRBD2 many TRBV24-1 TGTGCCACCAGTGATTCCTCACTAGCGGGAGGACTCTACAATGAGCAGTTCTTC CATSDSSLAGGLYNEQFF
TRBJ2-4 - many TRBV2 TGTGCCAGCAGTGAATCTTCAGGGGCCAAAAACATTCAGTACTTC CASSESSGAKNIQYF
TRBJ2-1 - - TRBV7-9 TGTGCCAGCAGCTTTCCCGCGGGTAGCTCCTACAATGAGCAGTTCTTC CASSFPAGSSYNEQFF
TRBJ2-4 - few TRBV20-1 TGCAGTGCTAGAGACCGTGTTTCGGGGGATCTAGCCAAAAACATTCAGTACTTC CSARDRVSGDLAKNIQYF
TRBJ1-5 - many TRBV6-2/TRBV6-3 TGTGCCAGCAGAAGAGGAATTCCGGGGCAGCCCCAGCATTTT CASRRGIPGQPQHF